These 9 T cell receptor beta chains were all obtained from the same sample, sequenced in a study of T cell repertoires in cytomegalovirus infection. Via MiXCR, TCRdb re-called the reads, giving one row per CDR3 protein. The repertoire consists of roughly 500,000 distinct CDR3 sequences, with approximately 15% occurring once and the leading ten covering approximately 24%. The sample consisted of CD8+ T cells from PBMCs. Source of these receptors: a human donor in good health (CMV status not recorded). Some clones in this sample may be carry-over from other donors' samples.

Turning to this clonotype: Relative to the germline gene, one junction end is altered; a read error may explain this. The chain recombines TRBV27 with TRBJ2-1; either TRBD1 or TRBD2 may supply D (5 bases each). This CDR3 region has 18 residues. The germline CDR1 and CDR2 sequences are MNHEY and SMNVEV (reference sequence). The CDR3 here is CACRDTALRDPRSNEQFF. In DNA, the CDR3 is TGTGCCTGCAGAGATACCGCGCTCCGGGACCCGCGATCGAATGAGCAGTTCTTC.

This clonotype was detected a few times. V usage is TRBV6-2 or TRBV6-3 and J usage is TRBJ2-1; tentatively, D is TRBD1 or TRBD2 (5 bases each). Germline values: CDR1 MNHEY, CDR2 SVGEGT. CDR3 length: 14 residues. V was trimmed by 4 bases and J by 10 bases, leaving 17 bases between them. This chain's CDR3 is CASSSPGPRREQFF. The CDR3 DNA is TGTGCCAGCAGTTCCCCGGGACCCCGCCGGGAGCAGTTCTTC.

Many counts were recorded for this clonotype. The chain recombines TRBV7-2 with TRBJ1-1; D remains unclear. CDR1 and CDR2 (germline): SGHTA, FQGNSA. V shed 1 base and J shed 1 base, with 13 bases lying between them. The CDR3 sequence is 16 residues long. The CDR3 DNA reads TGTGCCAGCAGCTTAGGACGGAAGGCGGCGAACACTGAAGCTTTCTTT. Residues: CASSLGRKAANTEAFF. The entire variable domain, with the rest obtained from reference TRBV7-2 and TRBJ1-1, is as follows: GAGVSQSPSNKVTEKGKDVELRCDPISGHTALYWYRQSLGQGLEFLIYFQGNSAPDKSGLPSDRFSAERTGGSVSTLTIQRTQQEDSAVYLCASSLGRKAANTEAFFGQGTRLTVV.

There are many counts of this clonotype. The V gene is TRBV12-5, the J gene TRBJ1-5; D ambiguous. Germline loops: CDR1 LGHNT, CDR2 FRNRAP. The CDR3 sequence is 15 residues long. Trimming stripped 1 base from V and 9 bases from J, with 16 bases between. The CDR3 sequence is CASGLDLLSFLPQHF. In nucleotides, the CDR3 is TGTGCTAGTGGTTTGGACCTCCTCTCGTTTCTGCCCCAGCATTTT.

At least ten counts were recorded for this clonotype. The chain is built from TRBV6-1 and TRBJ1-1; D is possibly TRBD1 (5 bases). This CDR3 spans 14 amino acids. V shed 4 bases and J shed 2 bases, with 11 bases lying between them. Per the germline V gene, CDR1 is MNHNS and CDR2 is SASEGT. CDR3 coding DNA: TGTGCCAGCAGTGTGGGACGCCAAAACACTGAAGCTTTCTTT. Amino acid sequence: CASSVGRQNTEAFF.

As concerns this clonotype: This may stem from a read error, because a much larger clone lies one nucleotide away. The CDR3 does not close with the conserved phenylalanine or tryptophan, likely indicating a read error. The chain recombines TRBV7-4 with TRBJ2-7; D not resolved. The germline CDR1 and CDR2 sequences are SGHVT and SQSDAQ. Trimming took 5 bases from V and 7 from J, leaving 12 bases between them. The CDR3 is 12 residues long. The DNA for the CDR3 is TGTGCCAGCAGCCACGAAGGAACAGAGCAGTACTTA. Amino acids: CASSHEGTEQYL.

This clonotype was seen many times. The rearrangement joins TRBV19 to TRBJ2-7, with 8 bases identical to TRBD2. The CDR3 has 11 residues. V lost 8 bases and J lost 8; bases outside the gene matches: 5. In germline, CDR1 is LNHDA, CDR2 SQIVND (reference sequence). CDR3 DNA: TGTGCCAGTCGGGGGGGACGTAAGCAGTACTTC. It encodes CASRGGRKQYF.

This clonotype was recorded at least ten times. CDR3 sequence: CATGTPQETQYF. The CDR3 DNA reads TGTGCCACAGGGACGCCTCAAGAGACCCAGTACTTC. This chain connects TRBV6-5 to TRBJ2-5, with D possibly being TRBD1 or TRBD2 (5 bases each). Germline lookup yields CDR1 MNHEY and CDR2 SVGAGI. Trimming took 10 bases from V and 2 from J, leaving 11 bases between them. CDR3 size: 12 residues.

The V call is TRBV4-1, the J call TRBJ2-3, with 7 bases lining up with TRBD2. CDR3 length: 15 amino acids. The V gene's germline CDR1 is MGHRA and CDR2 YSYEKL. V lost 0 bases and J lost 10; bases outside the gene matches: 10. The DNA of the CDR3 is TGCGCCAGCAGCCAAGAGTCGCTAGCGGTTAGGTCGCAGTATTTT. Translating it yields CASSQESLAVRSQYF.